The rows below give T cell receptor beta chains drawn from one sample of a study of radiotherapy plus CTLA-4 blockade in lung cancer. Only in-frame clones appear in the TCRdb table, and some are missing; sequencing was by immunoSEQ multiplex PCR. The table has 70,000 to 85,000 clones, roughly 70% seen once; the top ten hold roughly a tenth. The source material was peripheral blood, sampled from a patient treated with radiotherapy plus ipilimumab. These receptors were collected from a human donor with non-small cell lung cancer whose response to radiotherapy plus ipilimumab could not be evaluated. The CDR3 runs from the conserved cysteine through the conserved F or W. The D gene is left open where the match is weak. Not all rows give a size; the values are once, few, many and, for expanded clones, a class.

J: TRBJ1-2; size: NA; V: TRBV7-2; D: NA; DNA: TGTGCCAGCAGCTTCGACAGCCGCTATGGCTACACCTTC; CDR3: CASSFDSRYGYTF
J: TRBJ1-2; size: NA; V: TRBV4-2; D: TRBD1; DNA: TGTGCCAGCAGCCAAGCCCCAGGGGGTAGCTATGGCTACACCTTC; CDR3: CASSQAPGGSYGYTF
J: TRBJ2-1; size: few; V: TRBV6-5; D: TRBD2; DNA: TGTGCCAGCAGTTACTTCGGGACTAGCGGGAGGGAGTTCTTC; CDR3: CASSYFGTSGREFF
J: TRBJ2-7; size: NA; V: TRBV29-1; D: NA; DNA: TGCAGCGTTGAGGGAGCAGGGGCGCCCTACGAGCAGTACTTC; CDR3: CSVEGAGAPYEQYF
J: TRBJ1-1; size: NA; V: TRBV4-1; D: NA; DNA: TGCGCCAGCAGCCAATTTACAGAGAACACTGAAGCTTTCTTT; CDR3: CASSQFTENTEAFF
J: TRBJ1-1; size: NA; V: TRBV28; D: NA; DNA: TGTGCCAGCAGTCTACTTACCCTGTCCACTGAAGCTTTCTTT; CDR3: CASSLLTLSTEAFF
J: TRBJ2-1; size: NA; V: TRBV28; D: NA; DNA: TGTGCCAGCAGTCCGCAGGTTCCCTACAATGAGCAGTTCTTC; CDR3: CASSPQVPYNEQFF
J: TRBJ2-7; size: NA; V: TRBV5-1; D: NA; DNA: TGCGCCAGCAGCCGCGGGCAGGGGAACTCCTACGAGCAGTACTTC; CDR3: CASSRGQGNSYEQYF
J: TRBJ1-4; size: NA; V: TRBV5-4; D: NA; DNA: TGTGCCAGCAGCTTAGCTCCGCCCGATGAAAAACTGTTTTTT; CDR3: CASSLAPPDEKLFF
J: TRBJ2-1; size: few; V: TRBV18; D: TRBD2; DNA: TGTGCCAGCTCCCGTCTTGGACTAGCGGGTTCCTCCTACAATGAGCAGTTCTTC; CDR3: CASSRLGLAGSSYNEQFF
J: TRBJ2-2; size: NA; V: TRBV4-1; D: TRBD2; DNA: TGCGCCAGCAGCCAAAGAGTTAGCGGGGGGAACACCGGGGAGCTGTTTTTT; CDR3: CASSQRVSGGNTGELFF
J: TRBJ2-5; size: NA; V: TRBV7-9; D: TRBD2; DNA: TGTGCCAGCAGCTTCCCCACTAGCGGGAGCGGGGAGACCCAGTACTTC; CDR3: CASSFPTSGSGETQYF
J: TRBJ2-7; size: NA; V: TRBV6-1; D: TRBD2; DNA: TGTGCCAGCAGTGTAGGGACTAGCGGCCAATACGAGCAGTACTTC; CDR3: CASSVGTSGQYEQYF
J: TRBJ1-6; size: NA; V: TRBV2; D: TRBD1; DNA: TGTGCCAGCAGGGATATGACAGGGAAGTCTTCACCCCTCCACTTT; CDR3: CASRDMTGKSSPLHF
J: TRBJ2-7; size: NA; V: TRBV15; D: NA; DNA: TGTGCCACCAGCAGAGTAACAGGACCCTACGAGCAGTACTTC; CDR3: CATSRVTGPYEQYF
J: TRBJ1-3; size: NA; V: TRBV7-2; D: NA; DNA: TGTGCCAGCAGCTTACTCGGGTACCGAAGCTCTGGAAACACCATATATTTT; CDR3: CASSLLGYRSSGNTIYF
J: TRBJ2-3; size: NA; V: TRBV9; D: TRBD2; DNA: TGTGCCAGCACCGGGGGGGGACCTACAGATACGCAGTATTTT; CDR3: CASTGGGPTDTQYF
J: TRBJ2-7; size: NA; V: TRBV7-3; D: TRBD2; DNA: TGTGCCAGCAGCTTAATAGGCGGGGGGGACGAGCAGTACTTC; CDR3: CASSLIGGGDEQYF
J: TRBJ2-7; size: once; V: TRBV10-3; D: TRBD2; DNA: TGTGCCATCAGTGAGATTTCGGGGGGGCGCGACGAGCAGTACTTC; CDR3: CAISEISGGRDEQYF
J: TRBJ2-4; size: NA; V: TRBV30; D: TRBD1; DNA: TGTGCCTGGAGTGTAAAGTTCGGACAGGGTGAGGGGTCGGCCAAAAACATTCAGTACTTC; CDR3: CAWSVKFGQGEGSAKNIQYF
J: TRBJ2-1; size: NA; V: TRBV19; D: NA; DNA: TGTGCCACCACGAGTCACAATGAGCAGTTCTTC; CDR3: CATTSHNEQFF
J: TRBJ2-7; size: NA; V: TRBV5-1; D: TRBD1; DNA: TGCGCCAGCAGCTTACGGAATCCGGGACAGGGTTTGGACGAGCAGTACTTC; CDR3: CASSLRNPGQGLDEQYF
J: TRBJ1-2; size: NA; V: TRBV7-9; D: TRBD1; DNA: TGTGCCAGCAGCTTAGTACCCGGGACAGGGGTCTATGGCTACACCTTC; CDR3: CASSLVPGTGVYGYTF
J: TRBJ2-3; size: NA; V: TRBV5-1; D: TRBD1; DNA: TGCGCCAGCAGCTTGGTTATAGGCCGGACAGGGGGCACAGATACGCAGTATTTT; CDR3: CASSLVIGRTGGTDTQYF
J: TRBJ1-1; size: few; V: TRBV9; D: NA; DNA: TGTGCCAGCAGCCCCCTCGTGAACACTGAAGCTTTCTTT; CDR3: CASSPLVNTEAFF
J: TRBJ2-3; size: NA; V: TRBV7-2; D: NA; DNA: TGTGCCAGCAGCCGTTGGGAGGACATCGTTGAGGATACAGATACGCAGTATTTT; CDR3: CASSRWEDIVEDTDTQYF
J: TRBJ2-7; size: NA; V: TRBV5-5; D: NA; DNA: TGTGCCAGCGGGACACCTACCCCCTACGAGCAGTACTTC; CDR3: CASGTPTPYEQYF
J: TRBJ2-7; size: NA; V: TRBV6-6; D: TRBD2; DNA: TGTGCCAGCAGTTACTCGAATCCGGGACTAGGCTACGAGCAGTACTTC; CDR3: CASSYSNPGLGYEQYF
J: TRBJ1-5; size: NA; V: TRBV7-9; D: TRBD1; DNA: TGTGCCAGCAGCTCTCCAGGGACAGACAATCAGCCCCAGCATTTT; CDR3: CASSSPGTDNQPQHF
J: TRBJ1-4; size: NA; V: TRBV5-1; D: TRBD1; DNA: TGCGCCAGCCAGACTCAACCTACAGGGGGCGAAGTTGGAGAAAAACTGTTTTTT; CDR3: CASQTQPTGGEVGEKLFF
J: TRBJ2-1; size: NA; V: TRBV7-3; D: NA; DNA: TGTGCCAGCAGCCCCCCGGGGATGAATGAGCAGTTCTTC; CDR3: CASSPPGMNEQFF
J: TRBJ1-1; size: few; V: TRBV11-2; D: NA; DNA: TGTGCCAGCAGCTTTGGATTTAGGGGAAACGCTGAAGCTTTCTTT; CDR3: CASSFGFRGNAEAFF
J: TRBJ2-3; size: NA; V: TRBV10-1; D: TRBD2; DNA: TGCGCCAGCAGTGAGACTAGCGGAACCACAGATACGCAGTATTTT; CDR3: CASSETSGTTDTQYF
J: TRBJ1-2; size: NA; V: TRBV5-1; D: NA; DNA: TGCGCCAGCAGGCTTGAGGTAAACTATGGCTACACCTTC; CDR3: CASRLEVNYGYTF
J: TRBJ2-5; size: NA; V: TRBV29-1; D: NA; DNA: TGCAGCGTTGAAGGAGTCCAAGAGACCCAGTACTTC; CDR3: CSVEGVQETQYF
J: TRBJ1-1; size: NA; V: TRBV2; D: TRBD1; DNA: TGTGCCACGCGGACAGGGTTATTCGTTCACACTGAAGCTTTCTTT; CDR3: CATRTGLFVHTEAFF
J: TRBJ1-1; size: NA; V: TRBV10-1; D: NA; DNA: TGCGCCAGCAGTGACCCTGGGACACCGAACACTGAAGCTTTCTTT; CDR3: CASSDPGTPNTEAFF
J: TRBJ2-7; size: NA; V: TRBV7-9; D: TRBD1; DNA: TGTGCCAGCAGCCGGGGACAGGGGGGCGACGAGCAGTACTTC; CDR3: CASSRGQGGDEQYF
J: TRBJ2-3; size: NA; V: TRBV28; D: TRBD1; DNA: TGTGCCACCTCAATTGCGCAGGGGGTTCTCGCAGATACGCAGTATTTT; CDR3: CATSIAQGVLADTQYF
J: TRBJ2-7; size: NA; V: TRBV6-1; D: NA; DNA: TGTGCCAGCAGTGAAGCGCTGACAGGGAGGTGGTTCCACGAGCAGTACTTC; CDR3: CASSEALTGRWFHEQYF
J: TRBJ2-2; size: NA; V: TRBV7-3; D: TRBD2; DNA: TGTGCCAGCAGCGCCCAGGGACTAGCGGGGGGGGTTCACACCGGGGAGCTGTTTTTT; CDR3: CASSAQGLAGGVHTGELFF
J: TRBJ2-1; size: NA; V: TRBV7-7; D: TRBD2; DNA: TGTGCCAGCAGCGTAGGACTAGCGGGTTACAATGAGCAGTTCTTC; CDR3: CASSVGLAGYNEQFF
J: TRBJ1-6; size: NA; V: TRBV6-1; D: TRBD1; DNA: TGTGCCAGCAGTGAGGGACAGTTCTATAATTCACCCCTCCACTTT; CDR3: CASSEGQFYNSPLHF